These 9 T cell receptor beta chains originate from one sample sequenced in a study of blood T cell repertoires in COVID-19. Repertoires were generated with immunoSEQ multiplex PCR, while TCRdb's copy carries only in-frame clones and drops some. The sample shows under 200,000 clones, around 82% of them seen only once. The sequenced sample consisted of PBMCs or T cells enriched from blood (not recorded which). The receptors shown here come from a man aged 55 to 70 who had recovered from COVID-19.

The chain employs TRBV5-1 and TRBJ2-5; 12 bases match TRBD2. CDR3 size: 17 residues. V lost 5 bases to trimming and J lost 5 bases; unmatched junction nucleotides: 13. Germline V gene sequence: CDR1 SGHRS, CDR2 YFSETQ. This CDR3 reads CASRRLAGEGTRETQYF. CDR3 nucleotides: TGCGCCAGCAGGAGACTAGCGGGGGAGGGTACGCGGGAGACCCAGTACTTC.

The rearrangement joins TRBV5-4 to TRBJ1-3; unclear D gene. This CDR3 is 14 amino acids long. Trimming shortened V by 4 bases and J by 2 bases, and 10 bases separated the two germline ends. The germline V gene has CDR1 SGHNT and CDR2 YYREEE (reference sequence). DNA for the CDR3: TGTGCCAGCAGCCTCGGGAACGCTGGAAACACCATATATTTT. Residues: CASSLGNAGNTIYF. The entire variable domain, with the rest obtained from reference TRBV5-4 and TRBJ1-3, is as follows: ETGVTQSPTHLIKTRGQQVTLRCSSQSGHNTVSWYQQALGQGPQFIFQYYREEENGRGNFPPRFSGLQFPNYSSELNVNALELDDSALYLCASSLGNAGNTIYFGEGSWLTVV.

The chain uses TRBV5-8 and TRBJ1-1, with D uncertain. The length of the CDR3 is 13 residues. CDR1 and CDR2 from the germline V gene are SGHTS and YDEGEE. Between the trimmed V and J ends, which lost 1 base and 1 base, there was a span of 5 bases. The CDR3 sequence is CASSLQWNTEAFF. The CDR3, as DNA: TGTGCCAGCAGCTTGCAGTGGAACACTGAAGCTTTCTTT.

The V and J genes are TRBV7-2 and TRBJ2-5, with unresolved D. CDR3 length: 12 amino acids. V was cut by 5 bases and J by 2 bases, with 6 bases left in between. Germline values: CDR1 SGHTA, CDR2 FQGNSA. In DNA form, the CDR3 reads TGTGCCAGCAGCCAGATTCAAGAGACCCAGTACTTC. Translated, it gives CASSQIQETQYF.

The chain has TRBV28 and TRBJ1-2; tentatively, D is TRBD1 (6 bases). Between the trimmed V and J ends, which lost 7 bases and 0 bases, there was a span of 18 bases. Looked up from germline, CDR1 is MDHEN and CDR2 is SYDVKM. The CDR3 has 16 residues. The CDR3 DNA is TGTGCCAGCACCCCTTACAGGGCTCCCTCTAACTATGGCTACACCTTC. It codes for CASTPYRAPSNYGYTF.

The chain carries TRBV5-1 and TRBJ2-3; unclear D gene. This CDR3 has 14 residues. Between the trimmed V and J ends, which lost 3 bases and 0 bases, there was a span of 8 bases. CDR1 SGHRS and CDR2 YFSETQ come from the germline V gene. The DNA for the CDR3 is TGCGCCAGCAGCTGGAGTACTAGCACAGATACGCAGTATTTT. Translated, it gives CASSWSTSTDTQYF.

The CDR3: CASSLARTGGNEQFF. The CDR3 DNA reads TGTGCCAGCAGCCTGGCACGGACAGGGGGCAATGAGCAGTTCTTC. The chain has TRBV7-7 and TRBJ2-1, with 10 bases matching TRBD1. Germline CDR1 and CDR2: SSHAT and FNYEAQ (reference sequence). CDR3 size: 15 residues. V lost 5 bases, J lost 6 bases, and 7 bases stayed unmatched.

This clone was seen a single time. V usage is TRBV2 and J usage is TRBJ2-1, with a tentative D call TRBD2 (6 bases). Germline assignment: CDR1 SNHLY and CDR2 FYNNEI. The CDR3 extends over 14 amino acids. The V end was cut by 7 bases, the J end by 2 bases, with 12 bases between. CDR3 DNA: TGTGCCAGCACTCAGGGAGGCCCCTACAATGAGCAGTTCTTC. As protein: CASTQGGPYNEQFF.

The V call is TRBV5-5, the J call TRBJ2-1; D gene unclear. This CDR3 region has 11 residues. V lost 4 bases and J lost 6, with 5 bases in between. Germline CDR1 and CDR2: SGHKS and YYEKEE (reference sequence). The CDR3 spells CASSTSNEQFF. The CDR3 DNA follows: TGTGCCAGCAGCACATCCAATGAGCAGTTCTTC. The complete variable domain, with remaining parts taken from reference TRBV5-5 and TRBJ2-1, reads DAGVTQSPTHLIKTRGQQVTLRCSPISGHKSVSWYQQVLGQGPQFIFQYYEKEERGRGNFPDRFSARQFPNYSSELNVNALLLGDSALYLCASSTSNEQFFGPGTRLTVL.